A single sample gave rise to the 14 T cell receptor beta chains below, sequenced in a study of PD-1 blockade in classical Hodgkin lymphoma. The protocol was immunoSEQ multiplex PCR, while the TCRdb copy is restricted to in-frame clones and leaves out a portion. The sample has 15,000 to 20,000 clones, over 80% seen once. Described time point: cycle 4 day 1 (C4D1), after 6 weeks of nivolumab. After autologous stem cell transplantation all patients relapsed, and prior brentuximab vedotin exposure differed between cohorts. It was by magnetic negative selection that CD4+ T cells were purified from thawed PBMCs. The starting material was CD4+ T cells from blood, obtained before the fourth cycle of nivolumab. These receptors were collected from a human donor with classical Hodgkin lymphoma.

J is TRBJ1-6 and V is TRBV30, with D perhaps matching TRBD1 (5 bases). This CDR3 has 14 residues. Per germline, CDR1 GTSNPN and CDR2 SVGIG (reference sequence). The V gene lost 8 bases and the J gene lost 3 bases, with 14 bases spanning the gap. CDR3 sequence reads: CAASGIGYNSPLHF. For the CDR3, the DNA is TGTGCCGCATCAGGGATAGGCTATAATTCACCCCTCCACTTT.

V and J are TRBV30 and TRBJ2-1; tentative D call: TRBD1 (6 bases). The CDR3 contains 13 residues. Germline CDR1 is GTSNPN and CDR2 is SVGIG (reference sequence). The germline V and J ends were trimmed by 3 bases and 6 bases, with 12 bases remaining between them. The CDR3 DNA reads TGTGCCTGGAGGGAACACAGGGTCAATGAGCAGTTCTTC. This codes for CAWREHRVNEQFF.

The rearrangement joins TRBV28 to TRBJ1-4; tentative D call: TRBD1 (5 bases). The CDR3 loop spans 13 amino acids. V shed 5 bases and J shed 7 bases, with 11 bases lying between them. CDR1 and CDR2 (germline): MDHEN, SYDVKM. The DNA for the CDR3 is TGTGCCAGCAGTGGGGGAAAAGGTGAAAAACTGTTTTTT. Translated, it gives CASSGGKGEKLFF.

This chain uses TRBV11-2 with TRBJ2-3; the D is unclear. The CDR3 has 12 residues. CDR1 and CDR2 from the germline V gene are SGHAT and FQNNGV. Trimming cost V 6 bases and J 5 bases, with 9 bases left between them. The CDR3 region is CASRGYGDTQYF. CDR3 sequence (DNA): TGTGCCAGCAGGGGGTACGGAGATACGCAGTATTTT. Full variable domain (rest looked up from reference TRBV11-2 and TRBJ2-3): EAGVAQSPRYKIIEKRQSVAFWCNPISGHATLYWYQQILGQGPKLLIQFQNNGVVDDSQLPKDRFSAERLKGVDSTLKIQPAKLEDSAVYLCASRGYGDTQYFGPGTRLTVL.

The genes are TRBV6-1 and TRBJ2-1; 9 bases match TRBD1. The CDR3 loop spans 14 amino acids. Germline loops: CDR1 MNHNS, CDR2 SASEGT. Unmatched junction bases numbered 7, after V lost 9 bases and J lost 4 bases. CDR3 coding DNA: TGTGCCAGTTCCCGGGACAGGGTATACAATGAGCAGTTCTTC. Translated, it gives CASSRDRVYNEQFF.

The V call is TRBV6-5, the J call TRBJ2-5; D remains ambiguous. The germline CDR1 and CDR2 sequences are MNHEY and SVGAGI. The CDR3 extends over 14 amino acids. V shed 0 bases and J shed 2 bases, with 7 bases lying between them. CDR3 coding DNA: TGTGCCAGCAGTTACTCGTTCCAACAAGAGACCCAGTACTTC. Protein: CASSYSFQQETQYF.

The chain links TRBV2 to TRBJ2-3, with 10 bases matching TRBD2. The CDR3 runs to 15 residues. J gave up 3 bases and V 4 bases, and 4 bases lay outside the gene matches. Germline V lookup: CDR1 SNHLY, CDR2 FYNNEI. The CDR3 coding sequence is TGTGCCAGCAGTGGGTCGACTAGCGGGACAGATACGCAGTATTTT. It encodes CASSGSTSGTDTQYF.

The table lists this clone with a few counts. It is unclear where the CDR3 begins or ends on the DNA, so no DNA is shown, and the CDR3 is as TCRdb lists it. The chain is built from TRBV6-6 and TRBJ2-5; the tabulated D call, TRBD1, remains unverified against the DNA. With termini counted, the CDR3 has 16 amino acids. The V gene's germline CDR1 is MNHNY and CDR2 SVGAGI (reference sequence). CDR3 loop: CASSTSTGAVAETQYF.

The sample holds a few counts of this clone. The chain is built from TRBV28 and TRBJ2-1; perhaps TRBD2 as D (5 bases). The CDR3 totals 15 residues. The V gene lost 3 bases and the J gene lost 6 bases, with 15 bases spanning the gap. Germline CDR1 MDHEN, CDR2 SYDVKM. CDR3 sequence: CASSFFGLRPNEQFF. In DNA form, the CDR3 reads TGTGCCAGCAGTTTTTTCGGACTCCGGCCCAATGAGCAGTTCTTC. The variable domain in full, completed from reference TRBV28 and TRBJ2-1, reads DVKVTQSSRYLVKRTGEKVFLECVQDMDHENMFWYRQDPGLGLRLIYFSYDVKMKEKGDIPEGYSVSREKKERFSLILESASTNQTSMYLCASSFFGLRPNEQFFGPGTRLTVL.

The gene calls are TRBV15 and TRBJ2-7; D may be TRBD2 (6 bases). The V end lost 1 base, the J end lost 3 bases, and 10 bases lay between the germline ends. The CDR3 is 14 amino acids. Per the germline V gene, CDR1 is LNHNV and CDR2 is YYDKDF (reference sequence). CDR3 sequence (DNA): TGTGCCACCAGCAGAGGGCTGGGGGGCTACGAGCAGTACTTC. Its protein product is CATSRGLGGYEQYF.

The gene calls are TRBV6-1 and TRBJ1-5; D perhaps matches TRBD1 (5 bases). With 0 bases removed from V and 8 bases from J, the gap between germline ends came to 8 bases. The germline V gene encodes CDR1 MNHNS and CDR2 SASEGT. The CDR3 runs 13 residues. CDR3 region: CASSEARAEPQHF. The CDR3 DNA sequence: TGTGCCAGCAGTGAAGCCAGGGCCGAGCCCCAGCATTTT.

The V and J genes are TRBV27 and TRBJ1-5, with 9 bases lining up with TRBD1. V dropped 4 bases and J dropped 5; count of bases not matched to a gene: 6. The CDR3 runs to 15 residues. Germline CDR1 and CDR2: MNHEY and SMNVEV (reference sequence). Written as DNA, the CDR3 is TGTGCCAGCAGTTCGAGACAGGGGGTAGATCAGCCCCAGCATTTT. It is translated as CASSSRQGVDQPQHF.

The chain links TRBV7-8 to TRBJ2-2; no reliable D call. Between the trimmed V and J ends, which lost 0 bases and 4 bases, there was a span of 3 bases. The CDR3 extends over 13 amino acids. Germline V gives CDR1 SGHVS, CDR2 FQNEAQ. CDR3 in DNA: TGTGCCAGCAGCTTAGCTGTCACCGGGGAGCTGTTTTTT. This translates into CASSLAVTGELFF.

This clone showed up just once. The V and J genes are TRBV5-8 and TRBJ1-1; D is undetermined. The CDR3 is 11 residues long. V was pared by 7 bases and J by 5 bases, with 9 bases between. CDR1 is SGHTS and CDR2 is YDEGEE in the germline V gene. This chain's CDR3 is CASEGGTEAFF. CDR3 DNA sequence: TGTGCCAGCGAAGGAGGGACTGAAGCTTTCTTT.